Below are 20 T cell receptor beta chains sequenced from a single sample in a study of cytomegalovirus exposure and HLA in healthy donors. Repertoires were generated with immunoSEQ multiplex PCR, while TCRdb's copy carries only in-frame clones and drops some. Among 150,000 to 200,000 clones listed, around 85% were seen once. Sequences were obtained from PBMCs. Receptors were obtained from a man in his late teens or twenties in good health and CMV-seropositive.

The chain uses TRBV7-3 and TRBJ2-7; D not resolved. Trimming shortened V by 2 bases and J by 6 bases, and 11 bases separated the two germline ends. The CDR3 extends over 13 amino acids. Germline assignment: CDR1 SGHTA and CDR2 FQGTGA. DNA for the CDR3: TGTGCCAGCAGCTTAGCTCAGAGGAGCGAGCAGTACTTC. Translated, it gives CASSLAQRSEQYF.

The rearrangement uses TRBV5-1 and TRBJ2-3, with a possible D match to TRBD2 (5 bases). Trimming stripped 2 bases from V and 4 bases from J, with 11 bases between. The CDR3 runs 14 residues. CDR1 is SGHRS, CDR2 YFSETQ, per germline. The CDR3 region is CASSLWGAADTQYF. The CDR3 DNA reads TGCGCCAGCAGCTTATGGGGAGCGGCAGATACGCAGTATTTT. The whole variable domain, filled in from reference TRBV5-1 and TRBJ2-3, reads KAGVTQTPRYLIKTRGQQVTLSCSPISGHRSVSWYQQTPGQGLQFLFEYFSETQRNKGNFPGRFSGRQFSNSRSEMNVSTLELGDSALYLCASSLWGAADTQYFGPGTRLTVL.

The chain combines TRBV7-3 with TRBJ2-2; no definite D call. The CDR3 runs 13 residues. Per germline, CDR1 SGHTA and CDR2 FQGTGA. V was clipped by 5 bases and J by 1 base, with 5 bases between them. The CDR3 bases are TGTGCCAGCAGCGAGATGAACACCGGGGAGCTGTTTTTT. Translation gives CASSEMNTGELFF.

V is TRBV4-1 and J is TRBJ2-3; 8 bases fit TRBD1. This CDR3 is built from 18 residues. V dropped 1 base and J dropped 5; count of bases not matched to a gene: 14. Germline assignment: CDR1 MGHRA and CDR2 YSYEKL. The CDR3 spells CASSQVSTGTGAGDTQYF. In DNA, the CDR3 is TGCGCCAGCAGCCAAGTGAGCACCGGGACAGGAGCGGGAGATACGCAGTATTTT.

The chain has TRBV5-6 and TRBJ2-1, with 10 bases lining up with TRBD2. This CDR3 is 16 amino acids long. Trimming cost V 0 bases and J 5 bases; bases outside gene matches: 5. CDR1 SGHDT and CDR2 YYEEEE come from the germline V gene. The CDR3 reads CASSLATSGMNNEQFF. For the CDR3, the DNA is TGTGCCAGCAGCTTGGCTACTAGCGGGATGAACAATGAGCAGTTCTTC.

The CDR3 DNA reads as TGTGCCAGCAGTCCAGGGTCCCCCACAGATACGCAGTATTTT. Residues: CASSPGSPTDTQYF. The V and J genes are TRBV11-3 and TRBJ2-3; the D gene is possibly TRBD1 (5 bases). The ends were cut back, 6 bases at V and 2 bases at J, with 12 bases in the middle. The CDR3 has 14 residues. CDR1 and CDR2 from the germline V gene are SGHNT and YENEEA.

This clone appeared a single time. The CDR3 nucleotides read TGTGCCAGGATGGGACAGAGAAACACCATATATTTT. Amino acid sequence: CARMGQRNTIYF. The chain is built from TRBV2 and TRBJ1-3; 7 nucleotides line up with TRBD1. V trimming: 9 bases; J trimming: 5 bases; junction bases outside the gene matches: 4. The germline CDR1 and CDR2 sequences are SNHLY and FYNNEI. The CDR3 has 12 amino acids.

This sequence joins TRBV11-2 and TRBJ1-1, with 7 positions matching TRBD1. Germline V CDR1 and CDR2: SGHAT, FQNNGV. V gave up 5 bases and J gave up 5 bases; unmatched junction bases: 8. The CDR3 sequence is 14 residues long. The CDR3 DNA reads as TGTGCCAGCAGCCCTGGGGACAGCAGAACTGAAGCTTTCTTT. It translates to CASSPGDSRTEAFF.

V gene TRBV4-1 combines with J gene TRBJ2-7; the match to TRBD2 covers 8 bases. CDR3 length: 17 residues. Germline values: CDR1 MGHRA, CDR2 YSYEKL. With V trimmed by 0 bases and J by 5 bases, 12 bases remained unmatched. The CDR3 sequence is CASSQDSGGRGAHEQYF. As DNA, the CDR3 is TGCGCCAGCAGCCAAGATTCGGGGGGGCGAGGGGCCCACGAGCAGTACTTC.

The chain uses TRBV20-1 and TRBJ2-5, with TRBD1 as a possible D gene (5 bases). CDR3 size: 11 residues. The germline V gene has CDR1 DFQATT and CDR2 SNEGSKA (reference sequence). Trimming shortened V by 6 bases and J by 5 bases, and 10 bases separated the two germline ends. The DNA for the CDR3 is TGCAGTGCCGCAGGGATGGAGACCCAGTACTTC. Amino acids: CSAAGMETQYF.

The chain carries TRBV21-1 and TRBJ2-7; TRBD2 is taken as the D call from the table, unchecked against the DNA. TRBV21-1 is a known pseudogene. This CDR3 has 12 residues. In DNA, the CDR3 is TGTGCCAGCGGTAGCGGGACCTACGAGCAGTACTTC. Its protein product is CASGSGTYEQYF.

The chain links TRBV19 to TRBJ2-7, with TRBD1 identical over 7 bases. The J segment lost 3 bases and the V segment lost 4 bases, leaving 9 bases of the junction unmatched. There are 15 residues in the CDR3. Germline lookup yields CDR1 LNHDA and CDR2 SQIVND (reference sequence). The CDR3 sequence: CASSSSRTGLYEQYF. In DNA form, the CDR3 reads TGTGCCAGTAGTAGTTCCCGGACAGGTCTCTACGAGCAGTACTTC.

This chain uses TRBV5-1 with TRBJ2-7; D possibly corresponds to TRBD1 (6 bases). The V gene's germline CDR1 is SGHRS and CDR2 YFSETQ. This CDR3 contains 16 residues. V was trimmed by 0 bases and J by 0 bases, leaving 13 bases between them. The CDR3 loop is CASSLAPDSFSYEQYF. DNA for the CDR3: TGCGCCAGCAGCTTGGCCCCGGACAGTTTCTCCTACGAGCAGTACTTC.

J is TRBJ2-3 and V is TRBV11-2; a possible D gene is TRBD2 (6 bases). Germline loops: CDR1 SGHAT, CDR2 FQNNGV. V lost 2 bases to trimming and J lost 0 bases, with 12 bases between them. This CDR3 spans 16 amino acids. The CDR3: CASSLSPAGSTDTQYF. As DNA, the CDR3 is TGTGCCAGCAGCTTATCTCCAGCGGGTAGCACAGATACGCAGTATTTT.

J is TRBJ2-3 and V is TRBV5-1, with a possible D match to TRBD2 (5 bases). The CDR3 runs 15 residues. The germline V and J ends were trimmed by 1 base and 3 bases, with 12 bases remaining between them. CDR1 and CDR2 (germline): SGHRS, YFSETQ. CDR3 nucleotides: TGCGCCAGCAGCTTGTGGGAGCAAGGGACAGATACGCAGTATTTT. This translates into CASSLWEQGTDTQYF.

The rearrangement links TRBV19 to TRBJ1-5, with 7 bases lining up with TRBD1. CDR3 size: 14 residues. CDR1 and CDR2 (germline): LNHDA, SQIVND (reference sequence). The trim removed 9 bases at V and 4 bases at J, leaving 9 bases unmatched. This CDR3 reads CASKGGGRNQPQHF. CDR3 DNA: TGTGCCAGCAAAGGAGGGGGCCGAAATCAGCCCCAGCATTTT.

This clone was recorded once. The chain combines TRBV6-6 with TRBJ2-3, with 8 bases lining up with TRBD2. Germline V CDR1 and CDR2: MNHNY, SVGAGI (reference sequence). J lost 2 bases, V lost 2 bases, and 3 bases had no gene match. This CDR3 comprises 15 residues. The CDR3 region is CASSYRLATTDTQYF. The CDR3 region has the DNA TGTGCCAGCAGTTACCGACTAGCGACCACAGATACGCAGTATTTT.

The V and J genes are TRBV5-1 and TRBJ2-6; unclear D gene. In germline, CDR1 is SGHRS, CDR2 YFSETQ. The CDR3 is made up of 13 amino acids. V dropped 1 base and J dropped 3 bases, with 2 bases sitting between them. CDR3 nucleotide sequence: TGCGCCAGCAGCTTGTATGGGGCCAACGTCCTGACTTTC. As protein: CASSLYGANVLTF.

Here the CDR3 DNA reads TGTGCCAGCAGCCAAGCTCCTCCACCGGGACAGGGGCGCCTGAATGAAAAACTGTTTTTT. The encoded protein is CASSQAPPPGQGRLNEKLFF. This chain uses TRBV14 with TRBJ1-4; 10 nucleotides line up with TRBD1. V was pared by 1 base and J by 5 bases, with 16 bases of the junction left unmatched. The V gene's germline CDR1 is SGHDN and CDR2 FVKESK. This CDR3 has 20 amino acids.

This clone was picked up a small number of times. V gene TRBV7-3 combines with J gene TRBJ2-2; 8 bases align to TRBD1. The germline V gene encodes CDR1 SGHTA and CDR2 FQGTGA. The CDR3 consists of 16 residues. The V segment lost 5 bases and the J segment 1 base; nucleotides outside the gene matches: 6. CDR3 coding DNA: TGTGCCAGCAGCGCTGGAGGACAGGGGAACACCGGGGAGCTGTTTTTT. Protein: CASSAGGQGNTGELFF.